The rows below give T cell receptor beta chains drawn from one sample of a study of identical twins. MiXCR was run by TCRdb on the 5' RACE reads, yielding one entry per CDR3 protein. This table holds around 300,000 distinct CDR3 sequences, under 9% found once. These records were also assigned to another study, of yellow fever vaccine responses in identical twins.

Sequenced input: memory (CD45RO+) T cells sorted from blood. The receptors stem from a woman under 30 in good health. CDR3s include the opening cysteine and the closing phenylalanine or tryptophan. Fields, in order: V gene, D gene, J gene, clone size, CDR3 protein, CDR3 DNA. A D gene is named only where the DNA matches it firmly. Clone size appears in some rows only: once, few, many, or a class for an expanded clone.

v_gene: TRBV20-1
d_gene: NA
j_gene: TRBJ2-1
abundance: NA
CDR3aa: CSAVGGGSYNEQFF
CDR3nt: TGCAGTGCGGTCGGAGGGGGATCCTACAATGAGCAGTTCTTC

v_gene: TRBV20-1
d_gene: TRBD2
j_gene: TRBJ2-1
abundance: NA
CDR3aa: CSAGSGSKGFYEQFF
CDR3nt: TGCAGTGCTGGTAGCGGGAGCAAGGGTTTTTATGAGCAGTTCTTC

v_gene: TRBV12-3/TRBV12-4
d_gene: NA
j_gene: TRBJ1-3
abundance: few
CDR3aa: CASSLAGQPGNTIYF
CDR3nt: TGTGCCAGCAGTTTGGCGGGGCAGCCGGGAAACACCATATATTTT

v_gene: TRBV5-1
d_gene: NA
j_gene: TRBJ2-7
abundance: many
CDR3aa: CASSNGGVGYEQYF
CDR3nt: TGCGCCAGCAGTAACGGGGGTGTCGGCTACGAGCAGTACTTC

v_gene: TRBV2
d_gene: TRBD2
j_gene: TRBJ2-2
abundance: many
CDR3aa: CASSAPSGPTGELFF
CDR3nt: TGTGCCAGCTCAGCCCCTAGCGGGCCTACCGGGGAGCTGTTTTTT

v_gene: TRBV5-6
d_gene: TRBD2
j_gene: TRBJ2-1
abundance: many
CDR3aa: CASSLRGLAGAHNEQFF
CDR3nt: TGTGCCAGCAGCTTGAGGGGACTAGCGGGAGCCCACAATGAGCAGTTCTTC

v_gene: TRBV20-1
d_gene: TRBD1
j_gene: TRBJ1-2
abundance: many
CDR3aa: CSATGGTGVSNYGYTF
CDR3nt: TGCAGTGCAACCGGGGGGACAGGGGTTTCCAACTATGGCTACACCTTC

v_gene: TRBV20-1
d_gene: NA
j_gene: TRBJ2-3
abundance: few
CDR3aa: CSARRVATDTQYF
CDR3nt: TGCAGTGCTAGGAGGGTCGCCACAGATACGCAGTATTTT

v_gene: TRBV25-1
d_gene: TRBD1
j_gene: TRBJ2-3
abundance: few
CDR3aa: CASSVPGGGPASTDTQYF
CDR3nt: TGTGCCAGCAGTGTCCCAGGGGGCGGACCGGCGAGCACAGATACGCAGTATTTT

v_gene: TRBV7-2
d_gene: NA
j_gene: TRBJ2-7
abundance: NA
CDR3aa: CASSLLATRQYF
CDR3nt: TGTGCCAGCAGCTTATTGGCTACCCGACAGTACTTC

v_gene: TRBV12-3/TRBV12-4
d_gene: NA
j_gene: TRBJ2-3
abundance: many
CDR3aa: CASKPRTTTSTDTQYF
CDR3nt: TGTGCCAGCAAACCAAGGACAACGACTAGCACAGATACGCAGTATTTT

v_gene: TRBV7-2
d_gene: NA
j_gene: TRBJ1-5
abundance: NA
CDR3aa: CASSLWVGQPQHF
CDR3nt: TGTGCCAGCAGCTTATGGGTAGGGCAGCCCCAGCATTTT

v_gene: TRBV20-1
d_gene: NA
j_gene: TRBJ2-3
abundance: many
CDR3aa: CSASFTTDTQYF
CDR3nt: TGCAGTGCTAGTTTTACCACAGATACGCAGTATTTT

v_gene: TRBV11-1
d_gene: TRBD2
j_gene: TRBJ2-1
abundance: NA
CDR3aa: CASSRTGFGTSGGQYNEQFF
CDR3nt: TGTGCCAGCAGCCGAACGGGTTTCGGGACTAGCGGGGGGCAATACAATGAGCAGTTCTTC

v_gene: TRBV9
d_gene: NA
j_gene: TRBJ2-3
abundance: NA
CDR3aa: CASSASTGRGPTDTQYF
CDR3nt: TGTGCCAGCAGCGCCTCAACGGGGCGGGGGCCCACAGATACGCAGTATTTT

v_gene: TRBV5-1
d_gene: NA
j_gene: TRBJ2-5
abundance: NA
CDR3aa: CASPLRERNQETQYF
CDR3nt: TGCGCCAGCCCGCTTCGGGAGCGGAATCAAGAGACCCAGTACTTC

v_gene: TRBV28
d_gene: NA
j_gene: TRBJ2-1
abundance: NA
CDR3aa: CASIPHTLNNEQFF
CDR3nt: TGTGCCAGCATTCCTCATACCTTAAACAATGAGCAGTTCTTC

v_gene: TRBV9
d_gene: TRBD2
j_gene: TRBJ2-1
abundance: NA
CDR3aa: CASSAQVGRTSGRRVYNEQFF
CDR3nt: TGTGCCAGCAGCGCCCAAGTGGGGCGTACTAGCGGGAGGAGGGTCTACAATGAGCAGTTCTTC

v_gene: TRBV5-1
d_gene: NA
j_gene: TRBJ2-5
abundance: NA
CDR3aa: CASSPQGGIQETQYF
CDR3nt: TGCGCCAGCAGCCCCCAGGGGGGTATTCAGGAGACCCAGTACTTC

v_gene: TRBV10-3
d_gene: TRBD1
j_gene: TRBJ1-6
abundance: NA
CDR3aa: CAITGTVDSPLHF
CDR3nt: TGTGCCATCACCGGGACAGTGGATTCACCCCTCCACTTT

v_gene: TRBV2
d_gene: NA
j_gene: TRBJ2-4
abundance: many
CDR3aa: CASSEENSGTKNIQYF
CDR3nt: TGTGCCAGCAGTGAAGAAAATTCAGGGACCAAAAACATTCAGTACTTC

v_gene: TRBV2
d_gene: NA
j_gene: TRBJ1-5
abundance: NA
CDR3aa: CASRSERDQPQHF
CDR3nt: TGTGCCAGCAGGAGTGAAAGGGATCAGCCCCAGCATTTT

v_gene: TRBV6-2/TRBV6-3
d_gene: NA
j_gene: TRBJ2-5
abundance: many
CDR3aa: CASSYRDIQETQYF
CDR3nt: TGTGCCAGCAGTTACCGGGACATCCAAGAGACCCAGTACTTC

v_gene: TRBV20-1
d_gene: TRBD2
j_gene: TRBJ2-5
abundance: few
CDR3aa: CSATGLAEGYQETQYF
CDR3nt: TGCAGTGCGACGGGACTAGCGGAGGGGTACCAAGAGACCCAGTACTTC

v_gene: TRBV18
d_gene: TRBD1
j_gene: TRBJ2-3
abundance: NA
CDR3aa: CASSPTRTGGIGTQYF
CDR3nt: TGTGCCAGCTCACCCACCCGGACAGGGGGTATCGGTACGCAGTATTTT

v_gene: TRBV24-1
d_gene: TRBD2
j_gene: TRBJ2-3
abundance: many
CDR3aa: CATSPLAGGADTQYF
CDR3nt: TGTGCCACCAGTCCCCTAGCGGGAGGGGCAGATACGCAGTATTTT

v_gene: TRBV12-3/TRBV12-4
d_gene: NA
j_gene: TRBJ1-5
abundance: many
CDR3aa: CASSLSGFNQPQHF
CDR3nt: TGTGCCAGCAGTTTATCGGGGTTCAATCAGCCCCAGCATTTT

v_gene: TRBV12-3/TRBV12-4
d_gene: NA
j_gene: TRBJ2-7
abundance: many
CDR3aa: CASSLGGTENEQYF
CDR3nt: TGTGCCAGCAGTCTGGGGGGTACGGAAAACGAGCAGTACTTC

v_gene: TRBV5-1
d_gene: TRBD2
j_gene: TRBJ2-7
abundance: NA
CDR3aa: CASSLASSGSSYEQYF
CDR3nt: TGCGCCAGCAGCTTGGCGTCTAGCGGGAGTTCCTACGAGCAGTACTTC

v_gene: TRBV10-3
d_gene: NA
j_gene: TRBJ1-1
abundance: few
CDR3aa: CAISEGTPEAFF
CDR3nt: TGTGCCATCAGTGAGGGGACACCTGAAGCTTTCTTT

v_gene: TRBV11-2
d_gene: NA
j_gene: TRBJ2-1
abundance: many
CDR3aa: CASSLGAGADPYNEQFF
CDR3nt: TGTGCCAGCAGCTTAGGAGCCGGGGCAGACCCCTACAATGAGCAGTTCTTC

v_gene: TRBV12-3/TRBV12-4
d_gene: NA
j_gene: TRBJ2-1
abundance: NA
CDR3aa: CATTRAPYNEQFF
CDR3nt: TGTGCCACCACAAGGGCACCTTACAATGAGCAGTTCTTC

v_gene: TRBV6-1
d_gene: NA
j_gene: TRBJ1-3
abundance: many
CDR3aa: CASGGQPNLSGNTIYF
CDR3nt: TGTGCCAGCGGGGGACAACCGAACCTATCTGGAAACACCATATATTTT

v_gene: TRBV29-1
d_gene: NA
j_gene: TRBJ2-1
abundance: many
CDR3aa: CSVEMGLYYNEQFF
CDR3nt: TGCAGCGTTGAAATGGGGCTCTACTACAATGAGCAGTTCTTC

v_gene: TRBV24-1
d_gene: NA
j_gene: TRBJ2-3
abundance: many
CDR3aa: CATSDFMSSDTQYF
CDR3nt: TGTGCCACCAGTGATTTTATGAGTTCAGATACGCAGTATTTT

v_gene: TRBV7-8
d_gene: NA
j_gene: TRBJ2-4
abundance: many
CDR3aa: CASSLARPVTLAKNIQYF
CDR3nt: TGTGCCAGCAGCTTAGCTAGGCCAGTGACCCTAGCCAAAAACATTCAGTACTTC

v_gene: TRBV9
d_gene: TRBD2
j_gene: TRBJ2-1
abundance: many
CDR3aa: CASSVRSQQRGVYNEQFF
CDR3nt: TGTGCCAGCAGCGTAAGGTCCCAACAGCGGGGGGTATACAATGAGCAGTTCTTC

v_gene: TRBV14
d_gene: NA
j_gene: TRBJ2-3
abundance: many
CDR3aa: CASSHQATDTQYF
CDR3nt: TGTGCCAGCAGCCATCAGGCCACAGATACGCAGTATTTT